This TCR beta chain came from a study of blood T cell repertoires in COVID-19. Measured with immunoSEQ multiplex PCR; TCRdb has only the in-frame clones, and not every one. This sample has over 250,000 clones, with about 89% found just once. The specimen sequenced was peripheral blood. The TCR originated in a woman in her thirties or forties who had recovered from COVID-19.

CDR3 coding DNA: TGTGCCAGCAGCTTAGCTCGCGGGGGGGCTCACAATGAGCAGTTCTTC. Translated, it gives CASSLARGGAHNEQFF. The genes are TRBV7-2 and TRBJ2-1; 9 nucleotides match TRBD2. After removal of 0 bases from V and 5 bases from J, the junction contained 5 bases not matched to a gene. The CDR3 covers 16 residues. Germline CDR1 is SGHTA and CDR2 is FQGNSA.